These T cell receptor beta chains were read from a single sample in a study of response to subunit inactivated influenza vaccine. TCRdb re-derived calls from the RT-PCR reads in MiXCR, one entry per CDR3 protein. The table shows a few hundred thousand distinct CDR3 sequences, with 21% occurring only once. The sequencing used PBMCs from blood, collected 21 months after vaccination. Source of these receptors: a man between 50 and 75 years old who received an inactivated influenza vaccine. Both conserved end residues are part of each CDR3. The D gene is left open where the match is weak. Rows may omit the clone size; those that give it use once, few, many or a size class.

j_call | clone_size | d_call | v_call | cdr3_aa | cdr3_nt
TRBJ2-7 | . | TRBD1 | TRBV6-5 | CASSYTGDPVYEQYF | TGTGCCAGCAGTTACACAGGGGATCCCGTCTACGAGCAGTACTTC
TRBJ1-5 | . | . | TRBV21-1 | CASSKRQGGQPQHF | TGTGCCAGCAGCAAGCGGCAGGGAGGTCAGCCCCAGCATTTT
TRBJ2-2 | . | . | TRBV5-1 | CASSLEGTARDTGELFF | TGCGCCAGCAGCCTGGAGGGTACAGCAAGGGACACCGGGGAGCTGTTTTTT
TRBJ1-5 | few | . | TRBV20-1 | CSAIEHFNQPQHF | TGCAGTGCTATAGAACACTTCAATCAGCCCCAGCATTTT
TRBJ1-2 | few | . | TRBV5-1 | CASSLDSGFSGYTF | TGCGCCAGCAGCTTGGATTCGGGGTTCAGTGGCTACACCTTC
TRBJ1-2 | . | . | TRBV6-5 | CASSLEPTGGYGYTF | TGTGCCAGCAGTTTGGAACCCACAGGAGGCTATGGCTACACCTTC
TRBJ2-5 | once | TRBD2 | TRBV7-3 | CASSPGGETQETQYF | TGTGCCAGCAGCCCTGGGGGGGAGACCCAAGAGACCCAGTACTTC
TRBJ2-7 | few | TRBD1 | TRBV19 | CASSTSQGAFEQYF | TGTGCCAGTAGTACGTCCCAGGGGGCGTTCGAGCAGTACTTC
TRBJ1-5 | . | TRBD1 | TRBV19 | CASSINSRDRNQPQHF | TGTGCCAGTAGTATTAATTCTCGGGACAGGAATCAGCCCCAGCATTTT
TRBJ2-5 | . | TRBD1 | TRBV20-1 | CSATQGTGVSSQYF | TGCAGTGCTACTCAAGGGACAGGGGTCAGTTCCCAGTACTTC
TRBJ2-5 | many | . | TRBV6-5 | CASSYVRQEETQYF | TGTGCCAGCAGTTACGTAAGACAGGAGGAGACCCAGTACTTC
TRBJ1-1 | few | TRBD1 | TRBV29-1 | CSVVLGGTGGFTEAFF | TGCAGCGTTGTTTTAGGTGGGACAGGAGGTTTCACTGAAGCTTTCTTT
TRBJ2-2 | . | . | TRBV28 | CASSRASKWPGELFF | TGTGCCAGCAGTCGAGCTAGCAAGTGGCCCGGGGAGCTGTTTTTT